A single sample gave rise to the 6 T cell receptor beta chains below, sequenced in a study of early T cells in non-severe SARS-CoV-2 infection. Via MiXCR, TCRdb re-called the 5' RACE reads, giving one row per CDR3 protein. The top ten clones hold over 2.5% of a sample with approximately 26,000 distinct CDR3 sequences, about 5.1% of them seen once. The sequencing sample was made of whole blood. These receptors were obtained from an adult who was a healthcare worker with PCR-confirmed SARS-CoV-2 infection or an uninfected control (not recorded which).

In this sample, this clonotype turned up many times. The chain carries TRBV10-3 and TRBJ1-3, with a weak D call TRBD1 (6 bases). The CDR3 totals 12 residues. Trimming removed 10 bases at V and 4 bases at J, with 11 bases between. Germline CDR1 is ENHRY and CDR2 is SYGVKD. The CDR3 spells CATQGPGNTIYF. CDR3 nucleotides: TGTGCCACTCAGGGGCCGGGAAACACCATATATTTT.

The chain couples TRBV15 to TRBJ1-4; possible D gene TRBD1, 6 bases. This CDR3 comprises 15 residues. CDR1 and CDR2 (germline): LNHNV, YYDKDF (reference sequence). Trimming removed 5 bases from V and 3 bases from J, with 13 bases in between. Here the CDR3 reads CATSGAQGANEKLFF. The CDR3 bases are TGTGCCACCAGCGGGGCACAGGGAGCTAATGAAAAACTGTTTTTT.

The V call is TRBV5-4, the J call TRBJ2-5; 14 nucleotides agree with TRBD2. The ends lost 4 bases at V and 2 bases at J; junction bases unmatched: 4. Germline CDR1 and CDR2: SGHNT and YYREEE (reference sequence). The CDR3 extends over 16 amino acids. This CDR3 reads CASSIGLAGGQETQYF. The CDR3 DNA reads as TGTGCCAGCAGCATAGGACTAGCGGGAGGACAAGAGACCCAGTACTTC.

The chain is built from TRBV7-3 and TRBJ2-1; 9 bases are shared with TRBD2. Germline V gene lookup returns CDR1 SGHTA and CDR2 FQGTGA. This CDR3 is built from 16 residues. Trimming cost V 5 bases and J 7 bases; bases outside gene matches: 12. This CDR3 is CASSPAGGGARNEQFF. The DNA for the CDR3 is TGTGCCAGCAGCCCGGCGGGCGGGGGGGCCAGGAATGAGCAGTTCTTC.

The V call is TRBV11-2, the J call TRBJ2-4, with 10 nucleotides matching TRBD2. Germline V gene lookup returns CDR1 SGHAT and CDR2 FQNNGV. The CDR3 loop spans 17 amino acids. V lost 5 bases to trimming and J lost 9 bases; unmatched junction nucleotides: 16. CDR3 sequence reads: CASSKSGRAGTPGIQYF. The CDR3 DNA is TGTGCCAGCAGCAAGAGCGGGAGGGCCGGGACCCCCGGCATTCAGTACTTC.

The chain is built from TRBV5-5 and TRBJ2-7; tentatively, D is TRBD1 or TRBD2 (5 bases each). The germline CDR1 and CDR2 sequences are SGHKS and YYEKEE (reference sequence). This CDR3 region has 17 residues. The V gene lost 5 bases and the J gene lost 1 base, with 22 bases spanning the gap. CDR3 region: CASSSAMARDRSYEQYF. The DNA of the CDR3 is TGTGCCAGCAGTTCGGCAATGGCCAGGGACCGTTCCTACGAGCAGTACTTC. Full variable domain (outside the CDR3, taken from reference TRBV5-5 and TRBJ2-7): DAGVTQSPTHLIKTRGQQVTLRCSPISGHKSVSWYQQVLGQGPQFIFQYYEKEERGRGNFPDRFSARQFPNYSSELNVNALLLGDSALYLCASSSAMARDRSYEQYFGPGTRLTVT.